The 8 T cell receptor beta chains given below trace back to one sample, sequenced in a study of CD8 T cells in ankylosing spondylitis. TCRdb reprocessed the 5' RACE reads with MiXCR, giving one entry per CDR3 protein. The top ten hold 5% to 7.5% of the sample, which has under 250,000 distinct CDR3 sequences, under 30% seen once. The material sequenced was blood, either unsorted or a sorted T cell fraction (not recorded which). These TCRs come from a male donor with ankylosing spondylitis or in good health (not recorded which).

This clonotype appeared many times. In DNA form, the CDR3 reads TGCGCCAGCAGCCAAGAAGCGGGATCCACCGGGGAGCTGTTTTTT. Protein product: CASSQEAGSTGELFF. The chain links TRBV4-3 to TRBJ2-2, with 7 bases that match TRBD2. Germline loops: CDR1 LGHNA, CDR2 YSLEER. This CDR3 has 15 residues. V shed 0 bases and J 4 bases; nucleotides not matched to a gene: 2.

The chain joins TRBV24-1 to TRBJ2-3; 8 positions agree with TRBD1. The V gene's germline CDR1 is KGHDR and CDR2 SFDVKD. CDR3 length: 16 amino acids. V lost 6 bases, J lost 3 bases, and 10 bases stayed unmatched. CDR3 sequence reads: CATSRGQGGTTDTQYF. In nucleotides, the CDR3 is TGTGCCACCAGTAGAGGACAGGGTGGTACGACAGATACGCAGTATTTT.

This clonotype was seen at least ten times. This chain connects TRBV20-1 to TRBJ2-3; D uncertain. Trimming cost V 3 bases and J 4 bases, with 14 bases left between them. This CDR3 contains 14 residues. From germline, CDR1 is DFQATT and CDR2 SNEGSKA (reference sequence). This CDR3 is CSARETKRADTQYF. CDR3 bases: TGCAGTGCTAGGGAGACCAAAAGGGCAGATACGCAGTATTTT.

The chain uses TRBV5-1 and TRBJ2-1, with TRBD2 identical over 9 bases. V lost 4 bases, J lost 7 bases, and 6 bases stayed unmatched. The CDR3 runs to 14 residues. Germline V gene lookup returns CDR1 SGHRS and CDR2 YFSETQ. The CDR3 DNA sequence: TGCGCCAGCAGCCCCGGTAGCGGGAGAAATGAGCAGTTCTTC. Amino acid sequence: CASSPGSGRNEQFF.

This clonotype was seen at least ten times. The rearrangement uses TRBV5-1 and TRBJ2-2; D may be TRBD1 (5 bases). The CDR3 has 14 residues. V was trimmed by 6 bases and J by 3 bases, leaving 12 bases between them. Germline-derived CDR1 and CDR2 are SGHRS and YFSETQ. The CDR3 sequence: CASTVGLDTGELFF. In DNA form, the CDR3 reads TGCGCCAGCACTGTGGGGCTGGACACCGGGGAGCTGTTTTTT.

The sample holds many counts of this clonotype. This chain links TRBV27 with TRBJ2-1, with D unclear. This CDR3 contains 16 residues. The germline gives CDR1 MNHEY, CDR2 SMNVEV (reference sequence). The V end was cut by 2 bases, the J end by 0 bases, with 11 bases between. CDR3 DNA sequence: TGTGCCAGCAGTTTAACGCCCCAAAGCTCCTACAATGAGCAGTTCTTC. Amino acid sequence: CASSLTPQSSYNEQFF.

The sample holds many counts of this clonotype. The CDR3 region has the DNA TGTGCCAGCAGCCCCCGTTGGGTAGCGGGAGGTCTGGATACGCAGTATTTT. Translated: CASSPRWVAGGLDTQYF. The chain combines TRBV9 with TRBJ2-3; TRBD2 matches at 10 bases. The CDR3 extends over 17 amino acids. Germline V gene lookup returns CDR1 SGDLS and CDR2 YYNGEE. With V trimmed by 4 bases and J by 6 bases, 14 bases remained unmatched.

This clonotype was observed many times. The chain is built from TRBV25-1 and TRBJ2-1, with TRBD2 as a possible D gene (5 bases). This CDR3 spans 14 amino acids. Trimming removed 3 bases at V and 2 bases at J, with 8 bases between. Germline loops: CDR1 MGHDK, CDR2 SYGVNS. Written as DNA, the CDR3 is TGTGCCAGCAGTGACCACGGGGCCTACAATGAGCAGTTCTTC. This gives the protein CASSDHGAYNEQFF.